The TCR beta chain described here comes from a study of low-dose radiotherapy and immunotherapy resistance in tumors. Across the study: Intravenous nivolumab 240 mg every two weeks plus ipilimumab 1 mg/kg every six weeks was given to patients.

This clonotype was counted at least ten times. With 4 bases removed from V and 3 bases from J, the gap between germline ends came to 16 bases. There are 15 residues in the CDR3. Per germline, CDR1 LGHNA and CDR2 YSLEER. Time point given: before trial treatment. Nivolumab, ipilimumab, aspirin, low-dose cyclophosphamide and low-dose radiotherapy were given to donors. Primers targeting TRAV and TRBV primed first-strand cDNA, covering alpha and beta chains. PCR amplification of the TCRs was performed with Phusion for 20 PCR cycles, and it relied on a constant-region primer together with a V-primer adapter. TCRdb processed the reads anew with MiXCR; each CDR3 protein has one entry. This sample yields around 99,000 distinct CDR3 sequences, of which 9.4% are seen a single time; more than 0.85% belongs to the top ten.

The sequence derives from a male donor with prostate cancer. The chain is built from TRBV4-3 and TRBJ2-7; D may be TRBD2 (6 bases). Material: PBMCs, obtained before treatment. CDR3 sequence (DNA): TGCGCCAGCAGCCGAGAAAGGACGGACTACTACGAGCAGTACTTC. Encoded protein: CASSRERTDYYEQYF.